This TCR beta chain is from a study of T cell repertoires in cytomegalovirus infection. About the study: In public TCR beta signatures, there were indications of both CMV infection and matching HLA type.

Details on this clonotype: What it binds is not known.

TCRdb called the reads again in MiXCR, with one record for every CDR3 protein. The sample records 250,000 to 300,000 distinct CDR3 sequences, roughly 13% being singletons. Germline V gene data show CDR1 as MNHNY and CDR2 as SVGAGI (reference sequence). V shed 2 bases and J shed 7 bases, with 12 bases lying between them. The CDR3 is made up of 14 amino acids. Study results and limitations: HLA-C-restricted TCR beta clonotypes specific for CMV led the ex vivo response. Identification of carriers of CMV plus the relevant HLA was achieved through cumulative public TCR beta family frequency.

The source of this sequence is a human donor in good health (CMV status not recorded). Some clones in this sample may be carry-over from other donors' samples. The chain joins TRBV6-6 to TRBJ1-5; D call uncertain. The sequenced sample was PBMCs. The CDR3 coding sequence is TGTGCCAGCAGTTACGGGTGGGATGGACAGCCCCAGCATTTT. It yields the protein CASSYGWDGQPQHF.